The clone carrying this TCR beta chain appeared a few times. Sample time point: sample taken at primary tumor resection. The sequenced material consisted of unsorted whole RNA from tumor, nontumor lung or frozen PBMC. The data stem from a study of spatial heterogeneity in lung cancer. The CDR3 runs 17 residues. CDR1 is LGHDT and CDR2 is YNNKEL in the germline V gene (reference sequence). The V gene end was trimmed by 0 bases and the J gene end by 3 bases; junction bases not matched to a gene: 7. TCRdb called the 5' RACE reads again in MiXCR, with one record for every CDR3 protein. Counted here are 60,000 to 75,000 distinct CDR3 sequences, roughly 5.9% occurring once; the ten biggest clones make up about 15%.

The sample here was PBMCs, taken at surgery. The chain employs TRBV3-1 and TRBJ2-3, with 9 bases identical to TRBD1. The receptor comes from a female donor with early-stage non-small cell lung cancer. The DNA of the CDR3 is TGTGCCAGCAGCCAAGATGCCCCGACAGGGGGTACAGATACGCAGTATTTT. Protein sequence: CASSQDAPTGGTDTQYF.